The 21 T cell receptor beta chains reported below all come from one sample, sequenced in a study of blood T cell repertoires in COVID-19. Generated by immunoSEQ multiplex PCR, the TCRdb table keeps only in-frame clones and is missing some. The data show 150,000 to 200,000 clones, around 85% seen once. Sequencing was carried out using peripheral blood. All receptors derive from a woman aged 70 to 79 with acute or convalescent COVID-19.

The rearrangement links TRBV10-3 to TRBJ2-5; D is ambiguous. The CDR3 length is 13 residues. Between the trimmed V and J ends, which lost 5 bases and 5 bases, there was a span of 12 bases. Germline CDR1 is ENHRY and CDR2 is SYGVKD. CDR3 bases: TGTGCCATCAGTACCCCACCCGGGGAGACCCAGTACTTC. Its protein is CAISTPPGETQYF.

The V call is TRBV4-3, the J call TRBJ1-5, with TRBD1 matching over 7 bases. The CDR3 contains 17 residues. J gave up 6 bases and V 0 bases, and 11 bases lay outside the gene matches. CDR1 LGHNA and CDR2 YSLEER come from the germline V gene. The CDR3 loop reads CASSQDLGTAAGQPQHF. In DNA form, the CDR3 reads TGCGCCAGCAGCCAAGATCTAGGGACAGCAGCGGGTCAGCCCCAGCATTTT.

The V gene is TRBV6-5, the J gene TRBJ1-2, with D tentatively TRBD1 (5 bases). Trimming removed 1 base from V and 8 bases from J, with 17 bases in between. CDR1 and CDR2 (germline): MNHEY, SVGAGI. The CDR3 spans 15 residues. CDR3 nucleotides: TGTGCCAGCAGTTACTGGTCGGTCCAGGGCGACGGCTACACCTTC. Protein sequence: CASSYWSVQGDGYTF.

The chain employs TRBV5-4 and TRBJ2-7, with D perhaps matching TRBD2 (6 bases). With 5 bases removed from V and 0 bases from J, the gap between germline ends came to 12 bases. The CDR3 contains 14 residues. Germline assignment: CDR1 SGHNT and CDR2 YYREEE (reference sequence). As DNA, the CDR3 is TGTGCCAGCAGAGTGGAGGGAGACTCCTACGAGCAGTACTTC. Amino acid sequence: CASRVEGDSYEQYF.

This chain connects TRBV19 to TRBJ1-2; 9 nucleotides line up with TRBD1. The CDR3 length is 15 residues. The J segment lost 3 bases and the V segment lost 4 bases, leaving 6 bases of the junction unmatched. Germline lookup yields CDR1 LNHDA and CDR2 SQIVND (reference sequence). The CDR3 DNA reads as TGTGCCAGTAGTACAACAGGGGGCTTCTACTATGGCTACACCTTC. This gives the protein CASSTTGGFYYGYTF.

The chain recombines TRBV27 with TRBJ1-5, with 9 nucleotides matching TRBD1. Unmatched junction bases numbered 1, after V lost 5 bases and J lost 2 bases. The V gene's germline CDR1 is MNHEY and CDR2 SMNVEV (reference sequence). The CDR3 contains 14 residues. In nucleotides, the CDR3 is TGTGCCAGCAGTCGACAGGGGGGCAATCAGCCCCAGCATTTT. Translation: CASSRQGGNQPQHF.

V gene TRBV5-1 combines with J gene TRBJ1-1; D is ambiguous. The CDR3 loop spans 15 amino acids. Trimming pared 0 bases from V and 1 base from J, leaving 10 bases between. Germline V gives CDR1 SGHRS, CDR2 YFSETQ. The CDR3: CASSLALEPNTEAFF. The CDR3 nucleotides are TGCGCCAGCAGCTTGGCCTTAGAGCCGAACACTGAAGCTTTCTTT. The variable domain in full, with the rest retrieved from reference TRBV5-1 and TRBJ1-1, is KAGVTQTPRYLIKTRGQQVTLSCSPISGHRSVSWYQQTPGQGLQFLFEYFSETQRNKGNFPGRFSGRQFSNSRSEMNVSTLELGDSALYLCASSLALEPNTEAFFGQGTRLTVV.

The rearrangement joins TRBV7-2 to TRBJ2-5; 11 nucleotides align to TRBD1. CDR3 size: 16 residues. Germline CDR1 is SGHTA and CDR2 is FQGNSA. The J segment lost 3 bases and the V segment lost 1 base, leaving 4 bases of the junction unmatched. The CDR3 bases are TGTGCCAGCAGCTTAGTCGGGACAGGGGGGAAAGAGACCCAGTACTTC. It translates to CASSLVGTGGKETQYF.

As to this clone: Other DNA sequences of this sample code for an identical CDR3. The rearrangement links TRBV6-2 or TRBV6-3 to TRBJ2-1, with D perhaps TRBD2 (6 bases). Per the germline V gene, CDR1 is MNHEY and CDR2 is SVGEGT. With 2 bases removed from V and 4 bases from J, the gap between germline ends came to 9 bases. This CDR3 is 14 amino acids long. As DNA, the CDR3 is TGTGCCAGCAGTTACGGCGGGGTATACAATGAGCAGTTCTTC. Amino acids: CASSYGGVYNEQFF.

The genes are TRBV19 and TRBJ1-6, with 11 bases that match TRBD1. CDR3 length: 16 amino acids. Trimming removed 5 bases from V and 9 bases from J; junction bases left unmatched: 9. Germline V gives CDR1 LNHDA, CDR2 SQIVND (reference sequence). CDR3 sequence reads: CASSLTGTGGSSPLHF. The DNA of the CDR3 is TGTGCCAGTAGTCTGACCGGGACAGGGGGTAGTTCACCCCTCCACTTT.

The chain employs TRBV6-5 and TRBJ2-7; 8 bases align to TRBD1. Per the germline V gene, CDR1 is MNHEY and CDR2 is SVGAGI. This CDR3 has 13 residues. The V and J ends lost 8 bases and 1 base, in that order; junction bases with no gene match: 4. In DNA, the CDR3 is TGTGCCAGCGCGCGACAGGGGTCCTACGAGCAGTACTTC. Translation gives CASARQGSYEQYF.

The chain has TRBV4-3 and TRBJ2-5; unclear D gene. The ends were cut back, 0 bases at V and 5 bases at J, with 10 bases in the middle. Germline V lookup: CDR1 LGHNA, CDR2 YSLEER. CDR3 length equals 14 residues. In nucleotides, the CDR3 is TGCGCCAGCAGCCAAGATCATTTCCGGGAGACCCAGTACTTC. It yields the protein CASSQDHFRETQYF.

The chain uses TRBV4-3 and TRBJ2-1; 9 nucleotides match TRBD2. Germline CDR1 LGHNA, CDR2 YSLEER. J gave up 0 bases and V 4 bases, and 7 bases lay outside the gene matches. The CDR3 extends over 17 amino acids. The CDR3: CASSPQLAGGSYNEQFF. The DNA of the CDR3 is TGCGCCAGCAGCCCTCAACTAGCGGGCGGCTCCTACAATGAGCAGTTCTTC.

The CDR3 sequence is CASSRTSGQSYNEQFF. The CDR3 nucleotides read TGTGCCAGCAGCAGGACTAGCGGGCAATCCTACAATGAGCAGTTCTTC. The chain employs TRBV7-2 and TRBJ2-1, with 11 bases that match TRBD2. The junction had 4 bases not matched to a gene; V was cut back by 5 bases and J by 1 base. This CDR3 contains 16 residues. Germline V lookup: CDR1 SGHTA, CDR2 FQGNSA.

The CDR3 sequence: CASSQEGPGQGYDNSYNEQFF. CDR3 DNA: TGTGCCAGCAGCCAAGAAGGTCCGGGACAGGGTTACGATAACTCCTACAATGAGCAGTTCTTC. This sequence joins TRBV3-1 (or the pseudogene TRBV3-2) and TRBJ2-1, with 9 bases that match TRBD1. V dropped 0 bases and J dropped 0; count of bases not matched to a gene: 15. The CDR3 covers 21 residues. In germline, CDR1 is LGHDT, CDR2 YNNKEL (reference sequence).

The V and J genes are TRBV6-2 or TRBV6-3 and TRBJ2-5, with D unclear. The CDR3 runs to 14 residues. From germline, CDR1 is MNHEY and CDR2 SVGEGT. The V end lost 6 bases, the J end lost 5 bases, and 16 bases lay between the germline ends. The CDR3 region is CASSLLVPGETQYF. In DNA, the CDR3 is TGTGCCAGCAGCCTTCTAGTACCTGGGGAGACCCAGTACTTC.

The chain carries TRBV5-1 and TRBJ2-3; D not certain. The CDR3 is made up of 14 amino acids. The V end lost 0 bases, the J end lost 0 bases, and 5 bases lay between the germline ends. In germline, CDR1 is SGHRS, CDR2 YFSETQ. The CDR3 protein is CASSLEPSTDTQYF. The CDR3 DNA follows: TGCGCCAGCAGCTTGGAGCCTAGCACAGATACGCAGTATTTT.

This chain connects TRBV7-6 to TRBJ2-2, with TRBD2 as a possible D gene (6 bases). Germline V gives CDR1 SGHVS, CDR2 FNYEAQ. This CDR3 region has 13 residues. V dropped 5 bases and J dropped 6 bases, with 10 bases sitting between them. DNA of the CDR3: TGTGCCAGCAGCATGACTAGTCCCGGGGAGCTGTTTTTT. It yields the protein CASSMTSPGELFF.

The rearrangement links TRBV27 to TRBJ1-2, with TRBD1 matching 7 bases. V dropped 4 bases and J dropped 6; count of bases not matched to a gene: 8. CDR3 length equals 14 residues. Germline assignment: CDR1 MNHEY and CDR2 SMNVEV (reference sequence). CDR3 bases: TGTGCCAGCAGTTCCACGACAGGGCTCGATGGCTACACCTTC. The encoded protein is CASSSTTGLDGYTF.

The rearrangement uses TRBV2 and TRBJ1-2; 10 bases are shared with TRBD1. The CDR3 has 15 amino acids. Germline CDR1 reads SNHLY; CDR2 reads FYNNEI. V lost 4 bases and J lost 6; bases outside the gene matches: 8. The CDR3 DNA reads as TGTGCCAGCAGTGCTACTTTGGGGACAGGGGATGGCTACACCTTC. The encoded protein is CASSATLGTGDGYTF.

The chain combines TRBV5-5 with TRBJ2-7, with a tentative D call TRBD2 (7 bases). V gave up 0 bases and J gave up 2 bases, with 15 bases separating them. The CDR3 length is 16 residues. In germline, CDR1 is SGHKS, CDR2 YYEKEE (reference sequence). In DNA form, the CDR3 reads TGTGCCAGCAGCTTGGGGGGAGGGACACCTACCTACGAGCAGTACTTC. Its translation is CASSLGGGTPTYEQYF. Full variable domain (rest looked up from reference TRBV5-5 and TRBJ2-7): DAGVTQSPTHLIKTRGQQVTLRCSPISGHKSVSWYQQVLGQGPQFIFQYYEKEERGRGNFPDRFSARQFPNYSSELNVNALLLGDSALYLCASSLGGGTPTYEQYFGPGTRLTVT.